This is a list of T cell receptor beta chains from one sample in a study of blood T cell repertoires in COVID-19. Profiled with immunoSEQ multiplex PCR; TCRdb holds only in-frame clones, not every one. This table has around 140,000 clones, 88% appearing once. The sample comprised peripheral blood. The receptors were gathered from a woman aged 55 to 70 with acute or convalescent COVID-19. CDR3s include the opening cysteine and the closing phenylalanine or tryptophan. Fields, in order: J gene, V gene, CDR3 protein.

J gene: TRBJ2-5; V gene: TRBV5-1; CDR3 protein: CASRGEELPGETQYF
J gene: TRBJ1-2; V gene: TRBV6-6; CDR3 protein: CASSTDRGPTNYGYTF
J gene: TRBJ1-6; V gene: TRBV19; CDR3 protein: CASSGIQGGSPLHF
J gene: TRBJ1-4; V gene: TRBV6-5; CDR3 protein: CASRRTGIEKLFF
J gene: TRBJ2-7; V gene: TRBV9; CDR3 protein: CASSLDSANGYEQYF
J gene: TRBJ1-1; V gene: TRBV23-1; CDR3 protein: CASSPPQGRDTEAFF
J gene: TRBJ1-2; V gene: TRBV3-1/TRBV3-2; CDR3 protein: CASSQDLASFYGYTF
J gene: TRBJ2-5; V gene: TRBV5-1; CDR3 protein: CASSPVERIQETQYF
J gene: TRBJ1-4; V gene: TRBV6-4; CDR3 protein: CASSDPTGGQQGVSEKLFF
J gene: TRBJ1-1; V gene: TRBV7-9; CDR3 protein: CASSLAQGPEAFF
J gene: TRBJ1-5; V gene: TRBV29-1; CDR3 protein: CSVRIGGNQPQHF
J gene: TRBJ2-5; V gene: TRBV9; CDR3 protein: CASSRDRSQETQYF
J gene: TRBJ1-2; V gene: TRBV30; CDR3 protein: CAQQGQSLNGYGYTF
J gene: TRBJ1-2; V gene: TRBV15; CDR3 protein: CATSSARRTGNNNYGYTF
J gene: TRBJ2-2; V gene: TRBV19; CDR3 protein: CASSSPGTPSNTGELFF
J gene: TRBJ2-1; V gene: TRBV7-6; CDR3 protein: CASSPDRSYNEQFF
J gene: TRBJ1-5; V gene: TRBV3-1/TRBV3-2; CDR3 protein: CASSQDQGLGPQHF
J gene: TRBJ2-5; V gene: TRBV15; CDR3 protein: CATSDRVQETQYF
J gene: TRBJ2-3; V gene: TRBV28; CDR3 protein: CASSMGQGTDTQYF
J gene: TRBJ2-7; V gene: TRBV7-8; CDR3 protein: CASSVSGETEQYF
J gene: TRBJ2-7; V gene: TRBV19; CDR3 protein: CASSVSRELTYEQYF
J gene: TRBJ1-2; V gene: TRBV28; CDR3 protein: CASSSRQRNYGYTF
J gene: TRBJ2-5; V gene: TRBV7-2; CDR3 protein: CASSLPLASGGAETQYF
J gene: TRBJ2-2; V gene: TRBV9; CDR3 protein: CASNRQGGAGELFF
J gene: TRBJ2-1; V gene: TRBV5-1; CDR3 protein: CASSPGQGSYNEQFF
J gene: TRBJ1-3; V gene: TRBV7-2; CDR3 protein: CASSREGGPGNTIYF
J gene: TRBJ1-3; V gene: TRBV11-2; CDR3 protein: CASSLDGQHTIYF
J gene: TRBJ1-2; V gene: TRBV11-2; CDR3 protein: CASSLVQWAGGYTF
J gene: TRBJ2-1; V gene: TRBV9; CDR3 protein: CASSVGGLAGGEQFF
J gene: TRBJ2-6; V gene: TRBV7-3; CDR3 protein: CASSSGQGLLSGANVLTF
J gene: TRBJ1-3; V gene: TRBV12-3/TRBV12-4; CDR3 protein: CASRGQGRTIYF
J gene: TRBJ2-3; V gene: TRBV9; CDR3 protein: CASSVDRRGTDTQYF
J gene: TRBJ2-1; V gene: TRBV7-3; CDR3 protein: CASSLRLAGYNEQFF
J gene: TRBJ2-1; V gene: TRBV24-1; CDR3 protein: CATSGGHYNEQFF
J gene: TRBJ2-1; V gene: TRBV3-1/TRBV3-2; CDR3 protein: CASSQVVAGAYNEQFF
J gene: TRBJ2-5; V gene: TRBV19; CDR3 protein: CASSIKFGTAQETQYF
J gene: TRBJ1-1; V gene: TRBV30; CDR3 protein: CAWSVYTGNTEAFF
J gene: TRBJ2-1; V gene: TRBV6-2/TRBV6-3; CDR3 protein: CASSDPGGGYNEQFF
J gene: TRBJ2-7; V gene: TRBV5-6; CDR3 protein: CASSTVAGARYSYEQYF
J gene: TRBJ1-3; V gene: TRBV2; CDR3 protein: CASSLGGGAGNTIYF